This T cell receptor (beta chain) was sequenced in a study of T-cell reconstitution after alpha-beta-depleted transplantation in children. Germline V CDR1 and CDR2: SNHLY, FYNNEI. V was clipped by 6 bases and J by 3 bases; unmatched bases: 12. The CDR3 is 16 residues long. For TCRbeta, the library was prepared with unique molecular identifiers. Each CDR3 protein gets one entry after TCRdb re-called the PCR reads with MiXCR. The sample holds about 260,000 distinct CDR3 sequences, roughly 10% seen once. The origin of this receptor is a male patient between 2 and 15 years old who had a stem cell transplant for chronic granulomatous disease, so the T cells may come from the graft donor. The sequencing used peripheral blood, collected 180 days after TCRalphabeta/CD19-depleted stem cell transplant. This rearrangement joins TRBV2 to TRBJ2-3; TRBD2 matches 7 bases. The CDR3 sequence: CASRPLVSGVTDTQYF. CDR3 DNA sequence: TGTGCCAGCAGGCCCCTGGTGAGCGGGGTAACAGATACGCAGTATTTT.